Listed below are T cell receptor beta chains from one sample, sequenced in a study of blood T cells in healthy people across ages. Each CDR3 protein gets one entry after TCRdb re-called the 5' RACE reads with MiXCR. The sample includes some 320,000 distinct CDR3 sequences, less than 30% seen only once; the top ten take 25% to 30%. The sample taken for sequencing was blood. Receptor source: a woman between 70 and 85 years old in good health. The CDR3 runs from the conserved cysteine through the conserved F or W. D genes are given only for firm matches. Clone size appears in some rows only: once, few, many, or a class for an expanded clone.

cdr3_nt cdr3_aa d_call v_call clone_size j_call
TGTGCCAGCAGTAGGTCCCTAAGCTCTGGGGCCAACGTCCTGACTTTC CASSRSLSSGANVLTF . TRBV25-1 many TRBJ2-6
TGTGCCAGCAGGGGGACGGGAAGCAGACACATCAATGAGCAGTTCTTC CASRGTGSRHINEQFF . TRBV12-3/TRBV12-4 . TRBJ2-1
TGCAGTGCCCGGGTCGGGACTAGCGGGAACAATGAGCAGTTCTTC CSARVGTSGNNEQFF TRBD2 TRBV20-1 . TRBJ2-1
TGCAGTGCTAGAGACCGGGACAGGGTATACGAGCAGTACTTC CSARDRDRVYEQYF TRBD1 TRBV20-1 . TRBJ2-7
TGCAGCGTTGAAGTCGCAGGGAGGAACGAGCAGTACTTC CSVEVAGRNEQYF . TRBV29-1 . TRBJ2-7
TGTGCCAGCAGTTACAGTATACAGGGGAACACTGAAGCTTTCTTT CASSYSIQGNTEAFF . TRBV6-5 . TRBJ1-1
TGCGCCAGCAGCCAAGAGGGCGGTATGAATGAAAGACTGTTTTTT CASSQEGGMNERLFF . TRBV4-3 few TRBJ1-4
TGTGCCAGCAGCCTGGGACTAGCGGCCACAGATACGCAGTATTTT CASSLGLAATDTQYF TRBD2 TRBV3-1 few TRBJ2-3
TGTGCCAGTAGTATAGAACCCGCCGGACTTAGGCAGTTCTTC CASSIEPAGLRQFF . TRBV19 . TRBJ2-1
TGTGCCAGCAGCCAGACAGAACCCTCTGGAAACACCATATATTTT CASSQTEPSGNTIYF . TRBV12-3/TRBV12-4 . TRBJ1-3
TGCAGCGTTGTTGGGAGGCTCGCCGAGATCCAGTACTTC CSVVGRLAEIQYF . TRBV29-1 once TRBJ2-5
TGTGCCAGCAGCCAAGATTTTGCGGGACAAAACACTGAAGCTTTCTTT CASSQDFAGQNTEAFF . TRBV3-1 few TRBJ1-1
TGTGCCAGCAGCGTAGATGGACAACCTGGAAACACCATATATTTT CASSVDGQPGNTIYF . TRBV9 many TRBJ1-3
TGTGCCAGCAGTTACGAAGGACAGGGCTCCTACGAGCAGTACTTC CASSYEGQGSYEQYF TRBD1 TRBV6-5 few TRBJ2-7
TGTGCCAGCAGCACAACTAGCGAAGAGACCCAGTACTTC CASSTTSEETQYF TRBD2 TRBV4-2 . TRBJ2-5
TGCGCCAGCAGCTTGGTCGCTAGCGGGGGGTACAATGAGCAGTTCTTC CASSLVASGGYNEQFF TRBD2 TRBV5-1 . TRBJ2-1
TGTGCCAGCAGTTTCCCCATTCGGTACTTC CASSFPIRYF . TRBV28 few TRBJ2-4
TGCAGTGCTAGAGTCGGACAGTTGAACACTGAAGTCTTCTTT CSARVGQLNTEVFF . TRBV20-1 few TRBJ1-1
TGCAGTGCTAGTAAGAGCAATGAGCAGTTCTTC CSASKSNEQFF . TRBV20-1 once TRBJ2-1
TGTGCCAGCAGTCTGAGGGGGGTACCAGACTCTGGGGCCAACGTCCTGACTTTC CASSLRGVPDSGANVLTF . TRBV6-5 . TRBJ2-6
TGTGCCGGCAGCCCTACTCTAGGCGACGAGCAGTACTTC CAGSPTLGDEQYF . TRBV5-4 . TRBJ2-7
TGTGCCAGCAGCCCTTCGAGGATAGGGTCTAATGAGCAGTTCTTC CASSPSRIGSNEQFF . TRBV14 few TRBJ2-1
TGTGCCAGCAGCCTATCGGGACAGGGAAACACTGAAGCTTTCTTT CASSLSGQGNTEAFF TRBD1 TRBV7-2 . TRBJ1-1
TGTGCCAGCAGGATAATCGATGGCTACACCTTC CASRIIDGYTF . TRBV6-1 . TRBJ1-2
TGTGCCAGCAGCCGCTCACAGGATAACTATGGCTACACCTTC CASSRSQDNYGYTF . TRBV3-1 few TRBJ1-2
TGTGCCAGCAGCAAAAGTCCCGGGACAGGGGTTACTGGGGCCAACGTCCTGACTTTC CASSKSPGTGVTGANVLTF . TRBV21-1 . TRBJ2-6